Detailed here is one T cell receptor beta chain. The antigen is not known. This sample stems from a study of cytomegalovirus exposure and HLA in healthy donors. Notes on the study in general: An ancestry cluster, one associated with Asian ancestry, reportedly showed fewer N-insertions than the approximately 670-donor mean in a later analysis.

V lost 1 base to trimming and J lost 5 bases, with 14 bases between them. In germline, CDR1 is SEHNR, CDR2 FQNEAQ (reference sequence). The CDR3 sequence is 16 residues long. It was with 60 Vbeta and 13 Jbeta primers that the PCR ran. Only in-frame clones appear in the TCRdb table, and some are missing; sequencing was by immunoSEQ multiplex PCR. Of under 150,000 clones in the sample, 68% were seen once. This TCR derives from a man aged 55 to 70 in good health and CMV-seronegative. The sample was PBMCs. The chain uses TRBV7-9 and TRBJ2-2; possibly TRBD2 for D (5 bases). CDR3 residues: CASSLVAGRGTGELFF. Written as DNA, the CDR3 is TGTGCCAGCAGCTTAGTTGCCGGCCGAGGGACCGGGGAGCTGTTTTTT.